Listed below are T cell receptor beta chains from one sample, sequenced in a study of vaccination effects on CD4 cells after COVID-19. Repertoires were generated with immunoSEQ multiplex PCR, while TCRdb's copy carries only in-frame clones and drops some. Among more than 40,000 clones listed, around three quarters were seen once. These receptors' targets are unknown. Sequencing was performed on CD4+ T cells from PBMCs cultured with HCoV-OC43 spike peptides, taken after COVID-19 vaccination. Source of these receptors: a human donor who received a COVID-19 vaccine. Each CDR3 is given with its conserved first and last residue. A row's size may be missing; if present it is once, few, many or a size class.

TRBV5-1,-,TRBJ1-3,CASSLEVTATRNTIYF
TRBV12-3/TRBV12-4,-,TRBJ1-1,CASSRTRTEAFF
TRBV29-1,-,TRBJ1-1,CSARHTEAFF
TRBV4-1,-,TRBJ1-4,CASSRGGLVGGPNEKLFF
TRBV7-8,-,TRBJ1-2,CASSSKPGFLYGYTF
TRBV19,-,TRBJ1-2,CATWWETDGYTF
TRBV6-4,-,TRBJ1-4,CASSADSTNEKLFF
TRBV6-6,-,TRBJ2-7,CASSRRTSGGYEQYF
TRBV4-1,-,TRBJ2-1,CASSQQLLAGGSFNEQFF
TRBV15,-,TRBJ2-1,CATRITSYNEQFF
TRBV2,-,TRBJ2-1,CASSGATSGGNNEQFF
TRBV19,-,TRBJ2-7,CASRGAGGSSYEQYF
TRBV19,-,TRBJ1-1,CASPRPGVNTEAFF
TRBV6-5,few,TRBJ2-7,CASSRTYEQYF
TRBV4-2,-,TRBJ2-1,CASSQDLRGGLGEQFF
TRBV12-5,-,TRBJ2-2,CASGLGLSGRPQSMTGELFF